One sample yielded the 8 T cell receptor beta chains listed below, sequenced in a study of CD39 and CD103 CD8 tumor-infiltrating T cells. Data came from immunoSEQ multiplex PCR; TCRdb stores just in-frame clones and leaves some out. Of around 15,000 clones in the sample, about nine tenths are singletons; the top ten hold 4.3%. Specimen: CD8+ T cells sorted from blood. Noted subset: total memory CD8 T cells (CD45RA-CCR7+/-) from blood or uninvolved lymph node. The receptors were sampled from a human donor with head and neck squamous cell carcinoma.

V and J are TRBV19 and TRBJ1-2; D is unclear. Trimming shortened V by 5 bases and J by 0 bases, and 10 bases separated the two germline ends. CDR1 is LNHDA, CDR2 SQIVND, per germline (reference sequence). The length of the CDR3 is 14 residues. The CDR3 here is CASSRASSNYGYTF. In DNA, the CDR3 is TGTGCCAGTAGTCGCGCCAGCTCTAACTATGGCTACACCTTC.

V usage is TRBV7-9 and J usage is TRBJ1-2; TRBD1 aligns across 9 bases. The germline gives CDR1 SEHNR, CDR2 FQNEAQ (reference sequence). After removal of 4 bases from V and 8 bases from J, the junction contained 5 bases not matched to a gene. The length of the CDR3 is 13 residues. This CDR3 is CASSWGQGLGYTF. CDR3 in DNA: TGTGCCAGCAGCTGGGGACAGGGTTTGGGCTACACCTTC.

The chain carries TRBV19 and TRBJ1-1; a weak D match, TRBD1 (5 bases). This CDR3 region has 16 residues. Trimming removed 3 bases at V and 3 bases at J, with 17 bases between. Germline V gene data show CDR1 as LNHDA and CDR2 as SQIVND (reference sequence). CDR3 nucleotides: TGTGCCAGTAGTATCTCGCGGGACTTAAGATACACTGAAGCTTTCTTT. It specifies CASSISRDLRYTEAFF.

This clone was observed a few times. The chain couples TRBV7-9 to TRBJ1-1; the match to TRBD1 covers 7 bases. CDR1 and CDR2 (germline): SEHNR, FQNEAQ (reference sequence). The CDR3 has 18 residues. V was pared by 0 bases and J by 1 base, with 11 bases of the junction left unmatched. DNA of the CDR3: TGTGCCAGCAGCTTAGCGGAGGGGGCGATCGGGTGGAACACTGAAGCTTTCTTT. Its protein is CASSLAEGAIGWNTEAFF.

The V gene is TRBV27, the J gene TRBJ1-2; tentative D call: TRBD1 (5 bases). The CDR3 has 15 residues. Germline CDR1 MNHEY, CDR2 SMNVEV (reference sequence). Trimming pared 3 bases from V and 2 bases from J, leaving 13 bases between. The CDR3 sequence: CASSFTQWGNYGYTF. The CDR3 nucleotides are TGTGCCAGCAGTTTCACACAGTGGGGCAACTATGGCTACACCTTC.

This clone was recorded only once. The J gene is TRBJ2-1, the V gene TRBV5-5; TRBD1 might be the D (5 bases). Germline CDR1 SGHKS, CDR2 YYEKEE (reference sequence). V was cut by 4 bases and J by 0 bases, with 11 bases left in between. This CDR3 is 15 amino acids long. CDR3 nucleotides: TGTGCCAGCAGCCCCTTCGACAGCTCCTACAATGAGCAGTTCTTC. Translating gives CASSPFDSSYNEQFF. The full variable domain, rest sourced from reference TRBV5-5 and TRBJ2-1, is DAGVTQSPTHLIKTRGQQVTLRCSPISGHKSVSWYQQVLGQGPQFIFQYYEKEERGRGNFPDRFSARQFPNYSSELNVNALLLGDSALYLCASSPFDSSYNEQFFGPGTRLTVL.

CDR3 nucleotides: TGTGCCAGCAGTGATGGTATGGGGGTCGAGCAGTACTTC. Translation gives CASSDGMGVEQYF. The J gene is TRBJ2-7, the V gene TRBV2; D might be TRBD1 or TRBD2, each matching 5 bases. The ends were cut back, 3 bases at V and 6 bases at J, with 12 bases in the middle. The CDR3 runs 13 residues. Germline V gene sequence: CDR1 SNHLY, CDR2 FYNNEI.

As to this clone: The germline gene is not matched at one end of the junction; a read error may be the cause. The chain recombines TRBV28 with TRBJ2-3; tentative D call: TRBD2 (6 bases). This CDR3 contains 13 residues. The germline gives CDR1 MDHEN, CDR2 SYDVKM. CDR3: CASSHPGDRDLNF. As DNA, the CDR3 is TGTGCCAGCAGCCACCCGGGGGACCGGGACTTGAATTTT.